Sequencing of this TCR beta chain was carried out in a study of T cells in localized non-small cell lung cancer. General study results and limits: Uninvolved adjacent lung showed peak T cell clonality, exceeding tumor.

This clone has just a few counts. What it recognizes is unknown. TCRdb's copy holds only in-frame clones and misses some; the assay was immunoSEQ multiplex PCR. The sample consists of 40,000 or so clones, 75% to 85% of them appearing once. CDR3 length equals 16 residues. The origin of this receptor is a woman aged 40-69 years with stage II squamous cell lung carcinoma. The specimen comprised PBMCs, sampled before any cancer treatment. The V call is TRBV7-5, the J call TRBJ1-4. TRBV7-5 is annotated as a pseudogene. CDR3 protein: CARSSRRGLPGGKLFF. The CDR3 DNA follows: TGTGCCAGAAGCTCTCGGAGGGGCCTGCCGGGCGGAAAACTGTTTTTT.